The next 14 T cell receptor beta chains were all read from a single sample in a study of shared clonotypes between healthy human individuals. This table comes from immunoSEQ multiplex PCR, and its TCRdb copy is limited to in-frame clones, with some not included. Seen here are 2 million to 2.5 million clones, approximately 96% observed once, and the top ten hold roughly 0.13%. The sequencing input was naive CD4+ T cells sorted from blood. Subset indicated: CD45RA+ positively selected. The receptors originated from a young man in good health.

The rearrangement joins TRBV2 to TRBJ2-7; TRBD1 or TRBD2 may be the D gene (5 bases each). CDR3 size: 13 residues. Trimming cost V 6 bases and J 6 bases, with 15 bases left between them. Germline lookup yields CDR1 SNHLY and CDR2 FYNNEI. Written as DNA, the CDR3 is TGTGCCAGCAGGGGACCCCCCCTAGGCGAGCAGTACTTC. Translated: CASRGPPLGEQYF.

The chain is built from TRBV27 and TRBJ2-4; D possibly corresponds to TRBD1 (5 bases). The CDR3 is 15 amino acids. V was cut by 8 bases and J by 6 bases, with 20 bases left in between. Germline loops: CDR1 MNHEY, CDR2 SMNVEV (reference sequence). The CDR3 DNA is TGTGCCAGCGGCAACCTACTGGGTAGGGGAAACATTCAGTACTTC. Residues: CASGNLLGRGNIQYF.

In its sample, this clone was seen once. The chain joins TRBV19 to TRBJ2-4; D may be TRBD1 or TRBD2 (6 bases each). Germline V gene data show CDR1 as LNHDA and CDR2 as SQIVND (reference sequence). The CDR3 has 14 residues. V was cut by 2 bases and J by 5 bases, with 10 bases left in between. CDR3 amino acids: CASSINGGENIQYF. CDR3 nucleotides: TGTGCCAGTAGTATAAACGGGGGCGAAAACATTCAGTACTTC.

The genes are TRBV5-1 and TRBJ2-3, with D perhaps TRBD1 (6 bases). CDR3 length equals 18 residues. Trimming cost V 4 bases and J 0 bases, with 21 bases left between them. Germline CDR1 and CDR2: SGHRS and YFSETQ. CDR3: CASSQKLQGKPSTDTQYF. CDR3 nucleotides: TGCGCCAGCAGCCAGAAACTTCAGGGGAAACCTAGCACAGATACGCAGTATTTT.

V usage is TRBV6-5 and J usage is TRBJ1-1, with D possibly matching TRBD1 (6 bases). This CDR3 has 15 amino acids. V lost 6 bases to trimming and J lost 0 bases, with 14 bases between them. The germline CDR1 and CDR2 sequences are MNHEY and SVGAGI. This chain's CDR3 is CASRRGAKMNTEAFF. CDR3 sequence (DNA): TGTGCCAGCAGGAGGGGGGCAAAGATGAACACTGAAGCTTTCTTT.

J is TRBJ1-3 and V is TRBV20-1; D remains unclear. This CDR3 contains 9 residues. Germline V gives CDR1 DFQATT, CDR2 SNEGSKA (reference sequence). The ends were cut back, 6 bases at V and 9 bases at J, with 6 bases in the middle. This chain's CDR3 is CSAPSTIYF. CDR3 nucleotide sequence: TGCAGTGCCCCAAGCACCATATATTTT.

The chain is built from TRBV5-1 and TRBJ2-3; 10 bases map to TRBD1. Germline V gene data show CDR1 as SGHRS and CDR2 as YFSETQ. CDR3 length: 17 residues. J gave up 4 bases and V 1 base, and 9 bases lay outside the gene matches. The CDR3 DNA follows: TGCGCCAGCAGCTTGTCCCAGACAGGGGGCGCATCAGATACGCAGTATTTT. Protein: CASSLSQTGGASDTQYF.

The chain has TRBV7-9 and TRBJ1-2, with D possibly being TRBD1 (5 bases). The CDR3 is 14 amino acids. The germline CDR1 and CDR2 sequences are SEHNR and FQNEAQ (reference sequence). CDR3 coding DNA: TGTGCGACGGACCAGGACACTTCTTTGGATGGCTACACCTTC. This sequence encodes CATDQDTSLDGYTF.

The CDR3 protein is CASTRGGANVLTF. In DNA form, the CDR3 reads TGTGCCAGTACCCGGGGAGGGGCCAACGTCCTGACTTTC. The V call is TRBV19, the J call TRBJ2-6; D may be TRBD2 (5 bases). This CDR3 comprises 13 residues. Between the trimmed V and J ends, which lost 7 bases and 4 bases, there was a span of 8 bases. Germline loops: CDR1 LNHDA, CDR2 SQIVND (reference sequence).

This clone was observed a few times. The rearrangement joins TRBV9 to TRBJ1-4; D unclear. Trimming removed 0 bases at V and 6 bases at J, with 6 bases between. The CDR3 runs 13 residues. Germline CDR1 is SGDLS and CDR2 is YYNGEE. In DNA form, the CDR3 reads TGTGCCAGCAGCGTAGGCGTTGATGAAAAACTGTTTTTT. This encodes CASSVGVDEKLFF.

V usage is TRBV30 and J usage is TRBJ1-2, with D hard to call. In germline, CDR1 is GTSNPN, CDR2 SVGIG (reference sequence). The CDR3 runs to 12 residues. Trimming took off 5 bases at V and 6 bases at J, with 13 bases between the two ends. The DNA of the CDR3 is TGTGCCTGGGGGCCCGACTCGGATGGCTACACCTTC. Its translation: CAWGPDSDGYTF.

On this clone: This CDR3 is also generated by other DNA sequences in the sample. The V call is TRBV5-1, the J call TRBJ2-7; tentatively, D is TRBD1 or TRBD2 (5 bases each). CDR1 and CDR2 (germline): SGHRS, YFSETQ. The CDR3 runs 13 residues. V was clipped by 7 bases and J by 1 base, with 12 bases between them. The CDR3 DNA reads TGCGCCAGCCGAGGGACGAATTCCTACGAGCAGTACTTC. Translated, it gives CASRGTNSYEQYF.

V gene TRBV5-3 combines with J gene TRBJ2-3; D possibly matches TRBD1 or TRBD2 (5 bases each). TRBV5-3 is marked as an open reading frame, function uncertain. The CDR3 runs 17 residues. V lost 4 bases and J 2 bases, leaving 20 bases between the germline ends. The CDR3 loop is CARSPGTPVRNTDTQYF. For the CDR3, the DNA is TGTGCCAGAAGCCCCGGGACGCCGGTTAGGAACACAGATACGCAGTATTTT.

V usage is TRBV6-1 and J usage is TRBJ2-7; a possible D gene is TRBD1 (5 bases). The germline gives CDR1 MNHNS, CDR2 SASEGT. This CDR3 is built from 13 residues. V gave up 7 bases and J gave up 6 bases, with 16 bases separating them. CDR3 protein: CASTIVQGSEQYF. The CDR3 DNA reads TGTGCCAGCACAATAGTGCAGGGATCCGAGCAGTACTTC.